This T cell receptor (beta chain) was sequenced for a study of PD-L1 blockade in urothelial cancer. Study overall: Male patients with bladder-origin urothelial cancer numbered about nine tenths of the roughly 29. T cell content in blood samples showed a median of 141,255.

CDR3 length equals 15 residues. Germline loops: CDR1 KGHSH, CDR2 LQKENI. Trimming stripped 1 base from V and 6 bases from J, with 10 bases between. Some clones are missing from TCRdb's copy, which holds only in-frame ones; the method was immunoSEQ multiplex PCR. The sample shows about 120,000 clones, more than 75% of them seen only once. Study-wide results and caveats: Better progression-free and overall survival followed lower pretreatment blood clonality.

Sample time point: peripheral blood 6 weeks after treatment start. Patients in the study were battling locally advanced or metastatic urothelial carcinoma. Details on this clone: Antigen: not known.

V usage is TRBV18 and J usage is TRBJ1-6, with TRBD1 as a possible D gene (5 bases). The clonotype comes from a man between 45 and 60 years old with urothelial cancer. The sequences come from PBMCs, collected around atezolizumab (anti-PD-L1) treatment. The CDR3 is CASSPRDGSNSPLHF. The CDR3 nucleotides are TGTGCCAGCTCACCACGGGACGGGAGTAATTCACCCCTCCACTTT.